This TCR beta chain derives from a study of naive and memory T cell subsets. An equimolar mix of two oligonucleotides served as the beta constant-region primer for TRBC1 and TRBC2. TCRdb processed the UMI-ligation and nested PCR reads anew with MiXCR; each CDR3 protein has one entry. The table includes some 4,500 distinct CDR3 sequences, about 7% detected once. Broader study findings: Over 95% of naive TCR sequences appeared only once after error correction, unlike memory subsets.

On this clonotype itself: Its antigen is undetermined.

The germline CDR1 and CDR2 sequences are GTSNPN and SVGIG (reference sequence). The length of the CDR3 is 13 residues. Trimming removed 1 base from V and 1 base from J, with 5 bases in between. What was sequenced was CD4+ TEMRA cells from blood. Subset noted: effector memory re-expressing CD45RA, CD45RA+ CD27-. The chain has TRBV30 and TRBJ2-1; D uncertain. The clonotype originates from a human donor in good health. The CDR3 here is CAWSGVSYNEQFF. DNA for the CDR3: TGTGCCTGGAGTGGGGTGTCCTACAATGAGCAGTTCTTC.